Shown below are 24 T cell receptor beta chains from a single sample sequenced in a study of human T cells and chemical hapten exposure. TCRdb re-derived calls from the RACE reads in MiXCR, one entry per CDR3 protein. The data hold 62,000 or so distinct CDR3 sequences, with approximately 11% observed a single time. Time point meaning: pre-sensitization, week 0. Treatment noted: therapeutic diphenylcyclopropenone sensitization with weekly scalp DPC. This sample comprised whole blood, obtained in connection with sensitization to the hapten diphenylcyclopropenone (DPC). The receptors here all came from a woman aged 50 to 65 with alopecia areata. Some clones in this sample may be carry-over from other donors' samples.

Concerning this clonotype: A much larger clone differs from this one at a single base, so this may be a read error. This chain links TRBV11-2 with TRBJ1-3; D gene ambiguous. Germline V gene data show CDR1 as SGHAT and CDR2 as FQNNGV. Deletions cut 6 bases from V and 2 bases from J, with 14 bases between. The CDR3 length is 15 residues. This chain's CDR3 is CASRLREVPGNTIYF. CDR3 nucleotides: TGTGCCAGCAGATTACGGGAAGTCCCTGGAAACACCATATATTTT.

This clonotype was counted only a few times. This chain uses TRBV5-1 with TRBJ2-7; 8 bases agree with TRBD2. The CDR3 loop spans 13 amino acids. The junction had 4 bases not matched to a gene; V was cut back by 5 bases and J by 3 bases. Germline CDR1 reads SGHRS; CDR2 reads YFSETQ. The CDR3 sequence is CASSFSGNYEQYF. The CDR3 DNA reads TGCGCCAGCAGTTTTAGCGGGAACTACGAGCAGTACTTC.

This clonotype was seen ten or more times. The rearrangement uses TRBV18 and TRBJ1-1; TRBD1 matches at 12 bases. The CDR3 runs 16 residues. Germline assignment: CDR1 KGHSH and CDR2 LQKENI. V lost 5 bases and J lost 2; bases outside the gene matches: 6. CDR3 DNA sequence: TGTGCCAGCTCAACGGGACAGGGGGCAGGAAACACTGAAGCTTTCTTT. Its protein is CASSTGQGAGNTEAFF.

This clonotype showed up just a few times. The gene calls are TRBV6-5 and TRBJ1-1; the D gene is possibly TRBD1 (6 bases). Trimming took 6 bases from V and 1 from J, leaving 15 bases between them. Germline CDR1 MNHEY, CDR2 SVGAGI. This CDR3 region has 15 residues. CDR3 nucleotides: TGTGCCAGCAGGAAAACCGGGACAACGAACACTGAAGCTTTCTTT. Translated: CASRKTGTTNTEAFF.

The sample holds many counts of this clonotype. V usage is TRBV28 and J usage is TRBJ2-1, with TRBD1 identical over 8 bases. The germline CDR1 and CDR2 sequences are MDHEN and SYDVKM. The CDR3 is 14 amino acids. The ends lost 6 bases at V and 3 bases at J; junction bases unmatched: 4. The CDR3 here is CASSRTGIYNEQFF. The CDR3 nucleotides read TGTGCCAGCAGCCGGACAGGGATCTACAATGAGCAGTTCTTC.

V gene TRBV7-9 combines with J gene TRBJ2-3, with a tentative D call TRBD2 (7 bases). Trimming took 2 bases from V and 2 from J, leaving 26 bases between them. From germline, CDR1 is SEHNR and CDR2 FQNEAQ (reference sequence). This CDR3 comprises 20 residues. The CDR3 is CASSLSPGGALAANTDTQYF. CDR3 DNA: TGTGCCAGCAGCTTATCCCCTGGGGGGGCGCTAGCGGCGAACACAGATACGCAGTATTTT.

This clonotype was observed many times. The V gene is TRBV7-8, the J gene TRBJ2-7; D call uncertain. Trimming stripped 5 bases from V and 2 bases from J, with 16 bases between. Looked up from germline, CDR1 is SGHVS and CDR2 is FQNEAQ. The CDR3 loop spans 15 amino acids. CDR3 coding DNA: TGTGCCAGCAGCCCGCCGCCGAGACCTCCCTACGAGCAGTACTTC. It codes for CASSPPPRPPYEQYF.

This clonotype has only a few counts. The V gene is TRBV14, the J gene TRBJ2-3; tentative D call: TRBD1 (5 bases). The CDR3 sequence is 14 residues long. Germline CDR1 is SGHDN and CDR2 is FVKESK. Trimming took off 4 bases at V and 6 bases at J, with 14 bases between the two ends. The CDR3 DNA follows: TGTGCCAGCAGCCCCGGACATGAAATGGATACGCAGTATTTT. Translating it yields CASSPGHEMDTQYF.

CDR3 DNA: TGTGCCAGCACCATAGCGGAGTCCTACGAGCAGTACTTC. Its protein is CASTIAESYEQYF. This chain connects TRBV28 to TRBJ2-7; D is possibly TRBD2 (6 bases). In germline, CDR1 is MDHEN, CDR2 SYDVKM. The V end lost 7 bases, the J end lost 1 base, and 11 bases lay between the germline ends. This CDR3 spans 13 amino acids.

The chain couples TRBV5-1 to TRBJ2-1, with D perhaps TRBD1 (6 bases). V lost 1 base to trimming and J lost 9 bases, with 11 bases between them. CDR1 SGHRS and CDR2 YFSETQ come from the germline V gene. This CDR3 has 13 amino acids. This CDR3 is CASSLLGAGEQFF. As DNA, the CDR3 is TGCGCCAGCAGCTTGTTGGGGGCTGGTGAGCAGTTCTTC.

The chain carries TRBV18 and TRBJ2-1; D ambiguous. The CDR3 has 12 residues. V lost 3 bases, J lost 9 bases, and 9 bases lay in between. Germline V gene data show CDR1 as KGHSH and CDR2 as LQKENI. CDR3 protein: CASSPRSSEQFF. CDR3 in DNA: TGTGCCAGCTCACCCCGTTCGAGTGAGCAGTTCTTC.

The sample holds many counts of this clonotype. The V call is TRBV20-1, the J call TRBJ1-4; a possible D gene is TRBD1 (6 bases). V was clipped by 0 bases and J by 8 bases, with 16 bases between them. CDR1 DFQATT and CDR2 SNEGSKA come from the germline V gene (reference sequence). CDR3 length: 15 amino acids. CDR3: CSARDRQGREEKLFF. The CDR3 DNA reads TGCAGTGCTAGAGATCGTCAGGGGCGGGAAGAAAAACTGTTTTTT.

This clonotype was counted at least ten times. The chain carries TRBV27 and TRBJ2-1; D is perhaps TRBD1 (5 bases). Germline V lookup: CDR1 MNHEY, CDR2 SMNVEV (reference sequence). V was pared by 2 bases and J by 4 bases, with 18 bases between. The CDR3 spans 17 residues. The DNA for the CDR3 is TGTGCCAGCAGTTTAGGTGGGCGCAGGGTCGTGTACAATGAGCAGTTCTTC. This sequence encodes CASSLGGRRVVYNEQFF.

This clonotype was observed at least ten times. The rearrangement links TRBV6-2 or TRBV6-3 to TRBJ2-3; D is unresolved. The length of the CDR3 is 14 residues. Trimming took off 2 bases at V and 0 bases at J, with 6 bases between the two ends. CDR1 MNHEY and CDR2 SVGEGT come from the germline V gene. This CDR3 is CASSYKGSTDTQYF. The CDR3 coding sequence is TGTGCCAGCAGTTACAAGGGTAGCACAGATACGCAGTATTTT.

The genes are TRBV28 and TRBJ2-5; 8 bases line up with TRBD2. Germline lookup yields CDR1 MDHEN and CDR2 SYDVKM. J lost 3 bases, V lost 7 bases, and 7 bases had no gene match. CDR3 size: 14 residues. CDR3 coding DNA: TGTGCCAGCACCCCGGGGGGGTACGAAGAGACCCAGTACTTC. Amino acid sequence: CASTPGGYEETQYF.

This clonotype was recorded at least ten times. At one boundary the junction diverges from the germline segment, which might be a read error. This chain joins TRBV30 and TRBJ1-2, with D possibly matching TRBD1 (5 bases). Germline V gene data show CDR1 as GTSNPN and CDR2 as SVGIG (reference sequence). The CDR3 has 12 residues. The CDR3 region is CAWSVMSGRASF. The CDR3 nucleotides are TGTGCCTGGAGTGTAATGTCTGGCAGGGCGTCCTTC.

V is TRBV14 and J is TRBJ1-4; D is unclear. CDR1 is SGHDN, CDR2 FVKESK, per germline. This CDR3 has 15 residues. V was trimmed by 1 base and J by 5 bases, leaving 11 bases between them. In DNA, the CDR3 is TGTGCCAGCAGCCAAGTGCGACGGGAGAATGAAAAACTGTTTTTT. Translation gives CASSQVRRENEKLFF.

This clonotype was counted many times. The chain carries TRBV27 and TRBJ2-7; no clear D. V dropped 8 bases and J dropped 4 bases, with 9 bases sitting between them. There are 11 residues in the CDR3. The germline V gene has CDR1 MNHEY and CDR2 SMNVEV (reference sequence). The CDR3 loop is CASADNYEQYF. CDR3 coding DNA: TGTGCCAGCGCTGACAATTACGAGCAGTACTTC.

Many counts were recorded for this clonotype. The V call is TRBV27, the J call TRBJ2-3, with 8 bases matching TRBD1. The CDR3 totals 14 residues. Germline V lookup: CDR1 MNHEY, CDR2 SMNVEV (reference sequence). The ends lost 6 bases at V and 3 bases at J; junction bases unmatched: 5. The CDR3 protein is CASRRTGSTDTQYF. The CDR3 DNA sequence: TGTGCCAGCAGACGGACAGGGAGTACAGATACGCAGTATTTT.

This clonotype appeared many times. The V and J genes are TRBV29-1 and TRBJ2-1; D possibly corresponds to TRBD1 (5 bases). The CDR3 runs 15 residues. Trimming removed 3 bases at V and 1 base at J, with 13 bases between. The germline CDR1 and CDR2 sequences are SQVTM and ANQGSEA. CDR3 sequence: CSVEVVDKSYNEQFF. The CDR3 bases are TGCAGCGTTGAGGTCGTGGACAAGTCCTACAATGAGCAGTTCTTC.

In this sample, this clonotype turned up many times. J is TRBJ2-3 and V is TRBV6-2 or TRBV6-3; 9 nucleotides align to TRBD1. Germline CDR1 MNHEY, CDR2 SVGEGT. V shed 5 bases, J shed 3 bases, and the junction held 6 bases outside the gene matches. CDR3 length: 15 amino acids. The CDR3 loop is CASSRRDRVTDTQYF. CDR3 in DNA: TGTGCCAGCAGTCGCCGGGACAGGGTAACAGATACGCAGTATTTT.

Only a few counts were recorded for this clonotype. The chain couples TRBV27 to TRBJ2-7; D is ambiguous. The germline V gene encodes CDR1 MNHEY and CDR2 SMNVEV (reference sequence). The CDR3 totals 9 residues. The V end lost 10 bases, the J end lost 7 bases, and 8 bases lay between the germline ends. CDR3 DNA: TGTGCCATCCCGGATGAGCAGTACTTC. Translated: CAIPDEQYF.

This clonotype was seen ten or more times. The genes are TRBV28 and TRBJ1-2; TRBD1 matches 7 bases. There are 13 residues in the CDR3. Germline V gene lookup returns CDR1 MDHEN and CDR2 SYDVKM. Trimming took 3 bases from V and 7 from J; bases not matched to a gene: 5. This CDR3 is CASSFPGGGGYTF. In nucleotides, the CDR3 is TGTGCCAGCAGTTTCCCAGGGGGAGGTGGCTACACCTTC.

This clonotype was counted between two and nine times. V is TRBV10-2 and J is TRBJ2-2, with D unresolved. Germline loops: CDR1 WSHSY, CDR2 SAAADI. The V end lost 5 bases, the J end lost 1 base, and 11 bases lay between the germline ends. The CDR3 has 15 residues. The CDR3 reads CASSIWVGNTGELFF. The CDR3 DNA reads as TGCGCCAGCAGTATCTGGGTGGGGAACACCGGGGAGCTGTTTTTT.